This TCR beta chain was documented in a study of tumor-infiltrating lymphocytes in localized non-small cell lung cancer. The CDR3 runs to 15 residues. Germline V gene sequence: CDR1 GTSNPN, CDR2 SVGIG (reference sequence). Trimming shortened V by 1 base and J by 1 base, and 13 bases separated the two germline ends. Data came from immunoSEQ multiplex PCR; TCRdb stores just in-frame clones and leaves some out. The sample gives around 25,000 clones, 50% to 80% of which show up once; more than 5% is in the top ten. The source of this sequence is a human donor with non-small cell lung cancer. The sequenced sample consisted of lung tumor tissue. This chain joins TRBV30 and TRBJ2-5; D is perhaps TRBD1 or TRBD2 (5 bases each). CDR3 DNA sequence: TGTGCCTGGAGTGAAGGGACGAACCTCCAAGAGACCCAGTACTTC. This translates into CAWSEGTNLQETQYF.